The 30 T cell receptor beta chains reported below all come from one sample, sequenced in a study of PD-1 blockade in classical Hodgkin lymphoma. Time point defined: cycle 4 day 1 (C4D1), after 6 weeks of nivolumab. In every patient, relapse followed autologous stem cell transplantation, while exposure to brentuximab vedotin differed. Libraries were prepared by immunoSEQ multiplex PCR; TCRdb keeps only in-frame clonotypes and omits some of them. The data contain approximately 45,000 clones, less than 75% of them singletons. The sample here was peripheral blood mononuclear cells (PBMCs), taken before the fourth cycle of nivolumab. The receptors were sampled from a human donor with classical Hodgkin lymphoma.

The chain is built from TRBV28 and TRBJ1-2; D is unclear. Trimming stripped 4 bases from V and 2 bases from J, with 8 bases between. This CDR3 has 13 amino acids. Germline lookup yields CDR1 MDHEN and CDR2 SYDVKM. The CDR3 protein is CASSSGTNYGYTF. CDR3 sequence (DNA): TGTGCCAGCAGTTCGGGCACAAACTATGGCTACACCTTC.

This chain joins TRBV27 and TRBJ2-1; TRBD2 aligns across 10 bases. This CDR3 spans 16 amino acids. Germline CDR1 and CDR2: MNHEY and SMNVEV (reference sequence). Trimming at V came to 6 bases and at J to 1 base, leaving 6 bases not matched to a gene. CDR3 nucleotide sequence: TGTGCCAGCAGGCAAACAGCGGGGGGGTCCTACAATGAGCAGTTCTTC. This sequence encodes CASRQTAGGSYNEQFF.

CDR3 coding DNA: TGCGCCAGCAGCCAAGATGGCGTAAGGGACACTGAAGCTTTCTTT. Translated, it gives CASSQDGVRDTEAFF. The chain is built from TRBV4-3 and TRBJ1-1; D is unresolved. V lost 0 bases, J lost 3 bases, and 11 bases lay in between. The CDR3 is made up of 15 amino acids. Germline CDR1 and CDR2: LGHNA and YSLEER.

The CDR3 region is CASSSSGRYFYGYTF. The DNA for the CDR3 is TGTGCCAGCAGCTCCTCGGGCAGGTACTTCTATGGCTACACCTTC. J is TRBJ1-2 and V is TRBV5-8; D ambiguous. CDR1 and CDR2 (germline): SGHTS, YDEGEE. V lost 3 bases and J 4 bases, leaving 16 bases between the germline ends. The CDR3 spans 15 residues.

The V call is TRBV5-1, the J call TRBJ2-2; 7 bases fit TRBD1. The germline CDR1 and CDR2 sequences are SGHRS and YFSETQ. The V and J ends lost 4 bases and 2 bases, in that order; junction bases with no gene match: 8. This CDR3 has 16 residues. DNA of the CDR3: TGCGCCAGCAGCACTACGGGACAGACCAACACCGGGGAGCTGTTTTTT. The encoded protein is CASSTTGQTNTGELFF.

This clone was seen only a few times. The V and J genes are TRBV10-2 and TRBJ2-3, with TRBD2 matching 11 bases. The CDR3 is 15 amino acids. The germline V gene has CDR1 WSHSY and CDR2 SAAADI. Trimming cost V 6 bases and J 3 bases; bases outside gene matches: 5. In DNA, the CDR3 is TGCGCCAGCAGACCCGGGACTAGCGGAACAGATACGCAGTATTTT. Its translation is CASRPGTSGTDTQYF.

V and J are TRBV2 and TRBJ2-5; 8 bases fit TRBD2. Germline lookup yields CDR1 SNHLY and CDR2 FYNNEI. This CDR3 comprises 15 residues. V lost 3 bases, J lost 6 bases, and 9 bases stayed unmatched. DNA for the CDR3: TGTGCCAGCAGTGACGAAGCGGGGGTTCGGAAGACCCAGTACTTC. It encodes CASSDEAGVRKTQYF. Combining the CDR3 with reference TRBV2 and TRBJ2-5 gives the whole variable domain EPEVTQTPSHQVTQMGQEVILRCVPISNHLYFYWYRQILGQKVEFLVSFYNNEISEKSEIFDDQFSVERPDGSNFTLKIRSTKLEDSAMYFCASSDEAGVRKTQYFGPGTRLLVL.

The rearrangement links TRBV5-1 to TRBJ2-2, with D possibly matching TRBD1 (6 bases). This CDR3 has 17 amino acids. CDR1 is SGHRS, CDR2 YFSETQ, per germline. V lost 1 base and J 2 bases, leaving 15 bases between the germline ends. CDR3 loop: CASSLQGSRLNTGELFF. DNA of the CDR3: TGCGCCAGCAGCTTGCAGGGGTCCCGTCTAAACACCGGGGAGCTGTTTTTT. Combining the CDR3 with reference TRBV5-1 and TRBJ2-2 gives the whole variable domain KAGVTQTPRYLIKTRGQQVTLSCSPISGHRSVSWYQQTPGQGLQFLFEYFSETQRNKGNFPGRFSGRQFSNSRSEMNVSTLELGDSALYLCASSLQGSRLNTGELFFGEGSRLTVL.

The gene calls are TRBV15 and TRBJ1-1; possibly TRBD1 for D (6 bases). This CDR3 spans 16 amino acids. Trimming took off 3 bases at V and 3 bases at J, with 17 bases between the two ends. In germline, CDR1 is LNHNV, CDR2 YYDKDF (reference sequence). CDR3 sequence (DNA): TGTGCCACCAGCAGTGGGACAATGCCAGTGCACACTGAAGCTTTCTTT. Protein: CATSSGTMPVHTEAFF.

This clone was picked up a small number of times. The chain has TRBV30 and TRBJ1-3; D might be TRBD1 (5 bases). The CDR3 length is 13 residues. Germline CDR1 is GTSNPN and CDR2 is SVGIG (reference sequence). Trimming removed 5 bases from V and 6 bases from J, with 14 bases in between. CDR3 DNA: TGTGCCTGGGGACAATTAATAAAAAACACCATATATTTT. Protein sequence: CAWGQLIKNTIYF.

The J gene is TRBJ2-3, the V gene TRBV28; D is ambiguous. V was clipped by 5 bases and J by 0 bases, with 3 bases between them. This CDR3 region has 12 residues. Germline CDR1 is MDHEN and CDR2 is SYDVKM. The CDR3 is CASSPSTDTQYF. CDR3 nucleotide sequence: TGTGCCAGCAGTCCCAGCACAGATACGCAGTATTTT.

The V call is TRBV5-1, the J call TRBJ2-6, with D unclear. Trimming stripped 0 bases from V and 2 bases from J, with 0 bases between. This CDR3 contains 13 residues. The V gene's germline CDR1 is SGHRS and CDR2 YFSETQ. The CDR3: CASSLAGANVLTF. The CDR3 coding sequence is TGCGCCAGCAGCTTGGCTGGGGCCAACGTCCTGACTTTC.

In its sample, this clone was seen a few times. The V call is TRBV30, the J call TRBJ1-5; unclear D gene. Germline CDR1 is GTSNPN and CDR2 is SVGIG (reference sequence). Between the trimmed V and J ends, which lost 5 bases and 4 bases, there was a span of 12 bases. The CDR3 totals 13 residues. The CDR3 nucleotides are TGTGCCTGGGGGAGAGATGATAATCAGCCCCAGCATTTT. It encodes CAWGRDDNQPQHF.

The genes are TRBV5-1 and TRBJ2-5; 12 positions agree with TRBD2. Trimming at V came to 3 bases and at J to 1 base, leaving 1 base not matched to a gene. The CDR3 sequence is 15 residues long. CDR1 and CDR2 from the germline V gene are SGHRS and YFSETQ. In DNA form, the CDR3 reads TGCGCCAGCAGCTGGACTAGCGGGATCCAAGAGACCCAGTACTTC. This encodes CASSWTSGIQETQYF.

The genes are TRBV4-3 and TRBJ2-1; 8 bases agree with TRBD1. Germline CDR1 LGHNA, CDR2 YSLEER. The length of the CDR3 is 18 residues. The junction had 11 bases not matched to a gene; V was cut back by 0 bases and J by 4 bases. CDR3: CASSQEGRGRSGYNEQFF. CDR3 in DNA: TGCGCCAGCAGCCAAGAAGGCAGGGGGCGGTCGGGATACAATGAGCAGTTCTTC.

CDR3 in amino acids: CASSQDLVVAGVQETQYF. The CDR3 DNA reads as TGCGCCAGCAGCCAAGATCTCGTAGTAGCGGGAGTCCAAGAGACCCAGTACTTC. The chain carries TRBV4-3 and TRBJ2-5, with TRBD2 matching over 9 bases. Germline CDR1 LGHNA, CDR2 YSLEER. The V gene end was trimmed by 0 bases and the J gene end by 1 base; junction bases not matched to a gene: 9. The CDR3 is made up of 18 amino acids.

This chain's CDR3 is CASSQKAFF. The CDR3 DNA reads as TGCGCCAGCAGCCAGAAAGCTTTCTTT. The J gene is TRBJ1-1, the V gene TRBV4-3; D call uncertain. The CDR3 is made up of 9 amino acids. Germline V lookup: CDR1 LGHNA, CDR2 YSLEER. V dropped 3 bases and J dropped 9 bases, with 2 bases sitting between them.

The chain links TRBV14 to TRBJ1-2; 11 positions match TRBD1. The length of the CDR3 is 18 residues. Germline CDR1 SGHDN, CDR2 FVKESK. J gave up 0 bases and V 4 bases, and 10 bases lay outside the gene matches. The CDR3 DNA reads TGTGCCAGCAGCCTTCTCCCGGGACAGGGGGGAACTAACTATGGCTACACCTTC. This codes for CASSLLPGQGGTNYGYTF.

This chain joins TRBV11-2 and TRBJ2-3, with TRBD2 matching 11 bases. This CDR3 is 15 amino acids long. V shed 2 bases and J 5 bases; nucleotides not matched to a gene: 3. The germline CDR1 and CDR2 sequences are SGHAT and FQNNGV. The CDR3 region is CASSLSLAGGDTQYF. The CDR3, as DNA: TGTGCCAGCAGCTTAAGCCTAGCGGGGGGAGATACGCAGTATTTT.

This clone was seen just once. The rearrangement uses TRBV6-5 and TRBJ1-5, with D unclear. The germline V gene encodes CDR1 MNHEY and CDR2 SVGAGI. V was pared by 4 bases and J by 0 bases, with 10 bases between. The CDR3 covers 15 residues. The CDR3 is CASSLGGYSNQPQHF. The DNA of the CDR3 is TGTGCCAGCAGTTTGGGAGGGTATAGCAATCAGCCCCAGCATTTT.

The V and J genes are TRBV7-2 and TRBJ1-2; no firm D call. Germline V gene lookup returns CDR1 SGHTA and CDR2 FQGNSA. V was shortened by 5 bases and J by 4 bases, with 11 bases between the two germline ends. CDR3 length: 13 residues. CDR3 region: CASSPTEIYGYTF. The CDR3 DNA follows: TGTGCCAGCAGCCCCACCGAGATCTATGGCTACACCTTC.

The chain combines TRBV2 with TRBJ2-7; either TRBD1 or TRBD2 may fit D (5 bases each). With 5 bases removed from V and 4 bases from J, the gap between germline ends came to 12 bases. This CDR3 has 13 residues. Germline loops: CDR1 SNHLY, CDR2 FYNNEI. The CDR3 coding sequence is TGTGCCAGCAGTTGGGACCAACTATACGAGCAGTACTTC. It translates to CASSWDQLYEQYF. The full variable domain, with the rest looked up from reference TRBV2 and TRBJ2-7, is EPEVTQTPSHQVTQMGQEVILRCVPISNHLYFYWYRQILGQKVEFLVSFYNNEISEKSEIFDDQFSVERPDGSNFTLKIRSTKLEDSAMYFCASSWDQLYEQYFGPGTRLTVT.

The V and J genes are TRBV10-1 and TRBJ2-3; D perhaps matches TRBD2 (6 bases). V shed 2 bases and J shed 6 bases, with 12 bases lying between them. Germline V gene sequence: CDR1 WNHNN, CDR2 SYGVQD (reference sequence). This CDR3 has 14 amino acids. DNA of the CDR3: TGCGCCAGCAGTGAGCCTGGGGCGGGGGATACGCAGTATTTT. This sequence encodes CASSEPGAGDTQYF.

V gene TRBV19 combines with J gene TRBJ1-5; the D is unclear. The CDR3 spans 13 residues. Trimming cost V 3 bases and J 7 bases, with 10 bases left between them. CDR1 is LNHDA and CDR2 is SQIVND in the germline V gene (reference sequence). As DNA, the CDR3 is TGTGCCAGTAGTATGATGGGAAGACAGCCCCAGCATTTT. It yields the protein CASSMMGRQPQHF.

This chain links TRBV5-6 with TRBJ2-1; no clear D. V was pared by 1 base and J by 5 bases, with 10 bases between. Germline CDR1 SGHDT, CDR2 YYEEEE. This CDR3 comprises 14 residues. CDR3 sequence reads: CASSLMAKHNEQFF. The DNA of the CDR3 is TGTGCCAGCAGCTTGATGGCGAAGCACAATGAGCAGTTCTTC.

This chain connects TRBV6-5 to TRBJ2-1; D remains ambiguous. Trimming took 6 bases from V and 6 from J, leaving 6 bases between them. The germline CDR1 and CDR2 sequences are MNHEY and SVGAGI. The CDR3 runs to 11 residues. The CDR3 region is CASRGGNEQFF. CDR3 coding DNA: TGTGCCAGCAGGGGTGGCAATGAGCAGTTCTTC.

This chain joins TRBV14 and TRBJ2-5; 8 nucleotides align to TRBD1. J was trimmed by 4 bases and V by 5 bases; bases with no gene match: 6. The germline CDR1 and CDR2 sequences are SGHDN and FVKESK. The CDR3 totals 14 residues. CDR3 protein: CASSDRGLRETQYF. The CDR3 region has the DNA TGTGCCAGCAGCGACAGGGGACTCCGAGAGACCCAGTACTTC.

With regard to this clone: This CDR3 is also generated by other DNA sequences in the sample. This rearrangement joins TRBV28 to TRBJ1-2; D ambiguous. CDR1 and CDR2 from the germline V gene are MDHEN and SYDVKM. The CDR3 spans 13 residues. The ends were cut back, 4 bases at V and 2 bases at J, with 8 bases in the middle. CDR3 amino acids: CASSSQVNYGYTF. For the CDR3, the DNA is TGTGCCAGCAGTTCTCAGGTGAACTATGGCTACACCTTC.

This chain uses TRBV2 with TRBJ2-5, with 7 bases identical to TRBD2. Trimming took 4 bases from V and 5 from J; bases not matched to a gene: 7. The CDR3 is 14 amino acids. CDR1 and CDR2 from the germline V gene are SNHLY and FYNNEI. The CDR3 DNA sequence: TGTGCCAGCAGTGGGTCTAGCGGTAGGGAGACCCAGTACTTC. The encoded protein is CASSGSSGRETQYF.

This sequence joins TRBV2 and TRBJ1-5, with 11 bases matching TRBD1. With V trimmed by 5 bases and J by 0 bases, 6 bases remained unmatched. Germline V CDR1 and CDR2: SNHLY, FYNNEI. This CDR3 is 17 amino acids long. The CDR3 region has the DNA TGTGCCAGCAGTAAAGGGACAGGGGGAGATAGCAATCAGCCCCAGCATTTT. Amino acids: CASSKGTGGDSNQPQHF.